The 11 T cell receptor beta chains below come from one sample, sequenced in a study of OX40 agonist ivuxolimab in advanced cancers. Clones were sequenced by immunoSEQ multiplex PCR, and TCRdb holds only the in-frame ones, with some missing. The data show 80,000 or so clones, 84% seen once. The sample here was CD4+ or CD8+ T cells sorted from blood, taken in a trial of the OX40 agonist ivuxolimab. The receptors stem from an adult with an advanced solid tumor such as melanoma, head and neck, liver or kidney cancer.

The rearrangement uses TRBV6-5 and TRBJ2-7; 13 bases line up with TRBD2. The V segment lost 6 bases and the J segment 2 bases; nucleotides outside the gene matches: 4. The CDR3 totals 15 residues. Germline CDR1 reads MNHEY; CDR2 reads SVGAGI. The CDR3 sequence: CASSSGLAGAYEQYF. CDR3 nucleotide sequence: TGTGCCAGCAGCTCTGGACTAGCGGGAGCCTACGAGCAGTACTTC.

The CDR3 sequence is CASSRLAGNTDTQYF. For the CDR3, the DNA is TGTGCCAGCTCCCGACTAGCGGGAAACACAGATACGCAGTATTTT. The chain recombines TRBV18 with TRBJ2-3, with 11 bases fitting TRBD2. This CDR3 has 15 residues. Per the germline V gene, CDR1 is KGHSH and CDR2 is LQKENI. J was trimmed by 2 bases and V by 6 bases; bases with no gene match: 4.

This clone came up once. This sequence joins TRBV10-3 and TRBJ2-5; 12 bases align to TRBD2. This CDR3 is 16 amino acids long. Germline CDR1 ENHRY, CDR2 SYGVKD. After removal of 0 bases from V and 5 bases from J, the junction contained 4 bases not matched to a gene. DNA of the CDR3: TGTGCCATCAGTGAGTCCTTGGGACTAGCGGGCGAGACCCAGTACTTC. This sequence encodes CAISESLGLAGETQYF.

The rearrangement joins TRBV5-4 to TRBJ2-7; D gene uncertain. The CDR3 is made up of 13 amino acids. Germline CDR1 SGHNT, CDR2 YYREEE (reference sequence). The V and J ends lost 0 bases and 3 bases respectively, with 7 bases between them. CDR3 nucleotides: TGTGCCAGCAGCTTGGATTGGAGCTACGAGCAGTACTTC. This translates into CASSLDWSYEQYF.

The rearrangement uses TRBV28 and TRBJ2-2; D ambiguous. V lost 2 bases, J lost 6 bases, and 4 bases lay in between. Germline V gene data show CDR1 as MDHEN and CDR2 as SYDVKM. CDR3 length: 12 residues. This CDR3 is CASSLPAGELFF. The CDR3 nucleotides are TGTGCCAGCAGTTTACCCGCCGGGGAGCTGTTTTTT.

The gene calls are TRBV30 and TRBJ1-2, with unresolved D. From germline, CDR1 is GTSNPN and CDR2 SVGIG (reference sequence). The CDR3 is 13 amino acids. V gave up 1 base and J gave up 2 bases, with 8 bases separating them. The CDR3: CAWSEGMNYGYTF. DNA for the CDR3: TGTGCCTGGAGTGAAGGGATGAACTATGGCTACACCTTC.

The chain carries TRBV30 and TRBJ1-1; 8 bases match TRBD1. CDR1 and CDR2 (germline): GTSNPN, SVGIG (reference sequence). The CDR3 has 15 amino acids. The trim removed 1 base at V and 5 bases at J, leaving 9 bases unmatched. The CDR3 sequence is CAWSEFRTGNTEAFF. CDR3 nucleotides: TGTGCCTGGAGTGAGTTTAGGACAGGGAATACTGAAGCTTTCTTT.

The rearrangement joins TRBV11-2 to TRBJ1-1; D may be TRBD1 (5 bases). V gave up 1 base and J gave up 5 bases, with 11 bases separating them. Germline V gives CDR1 SGHAT, CDR2 FQNNGV. The length of the CDR3 is 14 residues. CDR3 DNA: TGTGCCAGCAGCTTAGGGCAGGGAAGGACTGAAGCTTTCTTT. This sequence encodes CASSLGQGRTEAFF.

The genes are TRBV7-9 and TRBJ1-3, with unresolved D. Germline assignment: CDR1 SEHNR and CDR2 FQNEAQ (reference sequence). This CDR3 has 17 residues. The V and J ends lost 3 bases and 0 bases respectively, with 15 bases between them. CDR3 region: CASSFYITEDSGNTIYF. CDR3 nucleotides: TGTGCCAGCAGCTTCTACATAACGGAGGACTCTGGAAACACCATATATTTT.

The chain joins TRBV4-3 to TRBJ2-1, with unresolved D. Germline V CDR1 and CDR2: LGHNA, YSLEER. V shed 0 bases and J shed 4 bases, with 10 bases lying between them. The CDR3 has 15 amino acids. CDR3 region: CASSQESDQYNEQFF. In DNA form, the CDR3 reads TGCGCCAGCAGCCAAGAGAGCGACCAATACAATGAGCAGTTCTTC.

The J gene is TRBJ1-1, the V gene TRBV5-4, with D perhaps TRBD1 (6 bases). Trimming removed 0 bases from V and 6 bases from J, with 12 bases in between. The CDR3 loop spans 14 amino acids. Germline lookup yields CDR1 SGHNT and CDR2 YYREEE (reference sequence). The chain's CDR3 is CASSLDPGGAEAFF. The CDR3, as DNA: TGTGCCAGCAGCTTGGACCCTGGGGGCGCTGAAGCTTTCTTT.